The rows below give T cell receptor beta chains drawn from one sample of a study of blood T cell repertoires in COVID-19. The data were produced by immunoSEQ multiplex PCR, yet TCRdb's version contains in-frame clones alone and is incomplete. The table records 110,000 to 150,000 clones, 79% of them present only once. Sequences were obtained from peripheral blood. The receptors derive from a man aged 50 to 59 with active or convalescent COVID-19. CDR3s include the opening cysteine and the closing phenylalanine or tryptophan. Fields, in order: CDR3 protein, CDR3 DNA, V gene, J gene, D gene, clone size. The D gene is left open where the match is weak. Rows may omit the clone size; those that give it use once, few, many or a size class.

cdr3_aa: CASSQTSGSSYEQYF; cdr3_nt: TGTGCCAGCTCACAGACTAGCGGGAGCTCCTACGAGCAGTACTTC; v_call: TRBV18; j_call: TRBJ2-7; d_call: TRBD2; clone_size: -
cdr3_aa: CATSEGTSGLRSYEQYF; cdr3_nt: TGTGCCACCAGTGAGGGGACTAGCGGGCTGCGCAGCTACGAGCAGTACTTC; v_call: TRBV24-1; j_call: TRBJ2-7; d_call: TRBD2; clone_size: -
cdr3_aa: CATSRDGQEAFF; cdr3_nt: TGTGCCACCAGCAGAGATGGACAGGAAGCTTTCTTT; v_call: TRBV15; j_call: TRBJ1-1; d_call: -; clone_size: -
cdr3_aa: CASSWGQGSEKLFF; cdr3_nt: TGTGCCAGCAGTTGGGGACAGGGAAGCGAAAAACTGTTTTTT; v_call: TRBV27; j_call: TRBJ1-4; d_call: TRBD1; clone_size: -
cdr3_aa: CASRKRTDTYEQYF; cdr3_nt: TGTGCCAGCAGGAAAAGGACAGATACCTACGAGCAGTACTTC; v_call: TRBV2; j_call: TRBJ2-7; d_call: -; clone_size: -
cdr3_aa: CASSQVAETVDHGYTF; cdr3_nt: TGCGCCAGCAGCCAAGTAGCCGAGACAGTTGATCATGGCTACACCTTC; v_call: TRBV4-1; j_call: TRBJ1-2; d_call: -; clone_size: few
cdr3_aa: CASSSSLAPEGTQYF; cdr3_nt: TGTGCCAGCAGTTCGAGCCTAGCCCCCGAGGGGACCCAGTACTTC; v_call: TRBV6-2/TRBV6-3; j_call: TRBJ2-5; d_call: -; clone_size: -
cdr3_aa: CASSVYRGQADTQYF; cdr3_nt: TGTGCCAGCAGCGTATACAGGGGGCAGGCAGATACGCAGTATTTT; v_call: TRBV9; j_call: TRBJ2-3; d_call: TRBD1; clone_size: -
cdr3_aa: CASSQGRDQPQHF; cdr3_nt: TGTGCCAGCAGCCAAGGCAGGGATCAGCCCCAGCATTTT; v_call: TRBV14; j_call: TRBJ1-5; d_call: -; clone_size: -
cdr3_aa: CASRALPGTGNMNTEAFF; cdr3_nt: TGTGCCAGCAGAGCCCTCCCCGGGACAGGGAATATGAACACTGAAGCTTTCTTT; v_call: TRBV7-9; j_call: TRBJ1-1; d_call: TRBD1; clone_size: -
cdr3_aa: CASSWTGGNTGELFF; cdr3_nt: TGTGCCAGCAGTTGGACAGGGGGTAACACCGGGGAGCTGTTTTTT; v_call: TRBV7-9; j_call: TRBJ2-2; d_call: TRBD1; clone_size: -
cdr3_aa: CASSSTGQLNEKLFF; cdr3_nt: TGCGCCAGCAGCTCAACGGGACAGCTTAATGAAAAACTGTTTTTT; v_call: TRBV5-1; j_call: TRBJ1-4; d_call: TRBD1; clone_size: -
cdr3_aa: CASIQSRGTSSTDTQYF; cdr3_nt: TGCGCCAGCATCCAATCGAGGGGGACATCTAGCACAGATACGCAGTATTTT; v_call: TRBV23-1; j_call: TRBJ2-3; d_call: -; clone_size: -
cdr3_aa: CASSQRQGADTQYF; cdr3_nt: TGTGCCAGCAGCCAAAGACAGGGGGCAGATACGCAGTATTTT; v_call: TRBV5-8; j_call: TRBJ2-3; d_call: TRBD1; clone_size: once
cdr3_aa: CASQAGAGELFF; cdr3_nt: TGTGCCAGCCAGGCCGGGGCCGGGGAGCTGTTTTTT; v_call: TRBV19; j_call: TRBJ2-2; d_call: -; clone_size: -
cdr3_aa: CAISERGGLAGVSTGELFF; cdr3_nt: TGTGCCATCAGTGAGAGGGGAGGGCTAGCGGGAGTATCCACCGGGGAGCTGTTTTTT; v_call: TRBV10-3; j_call: TRBJ2-2; d_call: TRBD2; clone_size: -
cdr3_aa: CASRDFAAKRDLWNEQFF; cdr3_nt: TGTGCCAGCCGCGACTTCGCCGCCAAGCGGGACCTGTGGAATGAGCAGTTCTTC; v_call: TRBV27; j_call: TRBJ2-1; d_call: TRBD2; clone_size: -
cdr3_aa: CASSFETGDLRKVQFF; cdr3_nt: TGTGCCAGCAGTTTTGAGACAGGGGACCTTAGGAAAGTGCAGTTCTTC; v_call: TRBV28; j_call: TRBJ2-1; d_call: TRBD1; clone_size: -
cdr3_aa: CASSVAPLNTEAFF; cdr3_nt: TGTGCCAGCAGCGTAGCCCCATTGAACACTGAAGCTTTCTTT; v_call: TRBV9; j_call: TRBJ1-1; d_call: -; clone_size: once
cdr3_aa: CASSYGGLSNQPQHF; cdr3_nt: TGTGCCAGCAGTTACGGAGGGTTGAGCAATCAGCCCCAGCATTTT; v_call: TRBV27; j_call: TRBJ1-5; d_call: -; clone_size: -
cdr3_aa: CASSLVGQTFYGYTF; cdr3_nt: TGCGCCAGCAGCTTGGTTGGACAGACGTTCTATGGCTACACCTTC; v_call: TRBV5-1; j_call: TRBJ1-2; d_call: -; clone_size: -
cdr3_aa: CASSLEAVMNTEAFF; cdr3_nt: TGTGCCAGCAGCTTAGAAGCGGTCATGAACACTGAAGCTTTCTTT; v_call: TRBV7-6; j_call: TRBJ1-1; d_call: -; clone_size: -
cdr3_aa: CATPRSGGDEQFF; cdr3_nt: TGTGCCACGCCTCGGAGCGGCGGGGATGAGCAGTTCTTC; v_call: TRBV2; j_call: TRBJ2-1; d_call: -; clone_size: few
cdr3_aa: CASSMGQSSSPLHF; cdr3_nt: TGCGCCAGCAGCATGGGACAGTCGAGTTCACCCCTCCACTTT; v_call: TRBV5-1; j_call: TRBJ1-6; d_call: TRBD1; clone_size: once
cdr3_aa: CATDWGGSNQPQHF; cdr3_nt: TGTGCCACGGATTGGGGGGGGAGCAATCAGCCCCAGCATTTT; v_call: TRBV19; j_call: TRBJ1-5; d_call: -; clone_size: -
cdr3_aa: CASSSRGPGLSTDTQYF; cdr3_nt: TGTGCCAGCAGCTCTAGAGGGCCAGGCCTAAGCACAGATACGCAGTATTTT; v_call: TRBV7-3; j_call: TRBJ2-3; d_call: -; clone_size: -
cdr3_aa: CASSVAAGANYEQYF; cdr3_nt: TGTGCCAGCAGCGTAGCCGCGGGAGCCAACTACGAGCAGTACTTC; v_call: TRBV9; j_call: TRBJ2-7; d_call: TRBD2; clone_size: -
cdr3_aa: CAWATGAPTDTQYF; cdr3_nt: TGTGCCTGGGCCACAGGGGCTCCCACAGATACGCAGTATTTT; v_call: TRBV30; j_call: TRBJ2-3; d_call: TRBD1; clone_size: -
cdr3_aa: CASSPRPHEWEQYF; cdr3_nt: TGTGCCAGCTCACCACGGCCCCATGAATGGGAGCAGTACTTC; v_call: TRBV18; j_call: TRBJ2-7; d_call: -; clone_size: -
cdr3_aa: CASSPVPAYEQYF; cdr3_nt: TGTGCCAGCAGCCCCGTTCCGGCCTACGAGCAGTACTTC; v_call: TRBV11-1; j_call: TRBJ2-7; d_call: -; clone_size: -
cdr3_aa: CASRPEGARYEQYF; cdr3_nt: TGTGCCAGCCGACCGGAGGGGGCGCGGTACGAGCAGTACTTC; v_call: TRBV7-3; j_call: TRBJ2-7; d_call: -; clone_size: -
cdr3_aa: CASSPTVSGNTIYF; cdr3_nt: TGTGCCAGCAGTCCGACAGTCTCTGGAAACACCATATATTTT; v_call: TRBV27; j_call: TRBJ1-3; d_call: -; clone_size: few
cdr3_aa: CASTLKGTVQFF; cdr3_nt: TGTGCCAGCACTCTAAAAGGGACAGTGCAGTTCTTC; v_call: TRBV3-1/TRBV3-2; j_call: TRBJ2-1; d_call: TRBD1; clone_size: few
cdr3_aa: CASSLVGRTYEQYF; cdr3_nt: TGTGCCAGCAGCTTGGTGGGGAGAACCTACGAGCAGTACTTC; v_call: TRBV5-6; j_call: TRBJ2-7; d_call: -; clone_size: few
cdr3_aa: CASRLWWREAYDTQYF; cdr3_nt: TGTGCCAGCAGACTTTGGTGGCGGGAGGCCTACGATACGCAGTATTTT; v_call: TRBV5-6; j_call: TRBJ2-3; d_call: TRBD2; clone_size: -
cdr3_aa: CASSSRRGQRKTEPQHF; cdr3_nt: TGTGCCAGTAGTTCCCGTAGGGGACAGCGCAAGACGGAGCCCCAGCATTTT; v_call: TRBV19; j_call: TRBJ1-5; d_call: TRBD1; clone_size: few
cdr3_aa: CASSYGGEGYTF; cdr3_nt: TGTGCCAGCAGTTATGGAGGGGAAGGCTACACCTTC; v_call: TRBV6-5; j_call: TRBJ1-2; d_call: -; clone_size: medium-sized
cdr3_aa: CASGQGNEQFF; cdr3_nt: TGTGCCAGCGGACAGGGCAATGAGCAGTTCTTC; v_call: TRBV27; j_call: TRBJ2-1; d_call: TRBD1; clone_size: -
cdr3_aa: CASSVYRDYAVEQYF; cdr3_nt: TGTGCCAGTAGTGTCTACCGGGACTACGCAGTCGAGCAGTACTTC; v_call: TRBV19; j_call: TRBJ2-7; d_call: TRBD2; clone_size: -
cdr3_aa: CASSSPSPGGSNQPQHF; cdr3_nt: TGTGCCAGCAGTTCACCCTCTCCGGGGGGGAGTAATCAGCCCCAGCATTTT; v_call: TRBV28; j_call: TRBJ1-5; d_call: -; clone_size: -
cdr3_aa: CASSPEGEVYNEQFF; cdr3_nt: TGTGCCAGCTCACCGGAGGGAGAAGTGTACAATGAGCAGTTCTTC; v_call: TRBV18; j_call: TRBJ2-1; d_call: -; clone_size: -
cdr3_aa: CASSLDGQGRTSTDTQYF; cdr3_nt: TGTGCCAGCAGCTTGGACGGACAGGGGAGGACTAGCACAGATACGCAGTATTTT; v_call: TRBV11-3; j_call: TRBJ2-3; d_call: TRBD1; clone_size: -
cdr3_aa: CAWSARGWDSPLHF; cdr3_nt: TGTGCCTGGAGTGCCAGGGGTTGGGATTCACCCCTCCACTTT; v_call: TRBV30; j_call: TRBJ1-6; d_call: -; clone_size: -
cdr3_aa: CASSPRHSGKPYNEQFF; cdr3_nt: TGCGCCAGCAGCCCGCGACACAGCGGGAAGCCTTACAATGAGCAGTTCTTC; v_call: TRBV4-1; j_call: TRBJ2-1; d_call: TRBD2; clone_size: once
cdr3_aa: CASRGLARAYEQYF; cdr3_nt: TGTGCCAGCAGAGGACTAGCGAGGGCCTACGAGCAGTACTTC; v_call: TRBV6-5; j_call: TRBJ2-7; d_call: TRBD2; clone_size: -
cdr3_aa: CASSAGQPQHF; cdr3_nt: TGTGCCAGCAGCGCAGGTCAGCCCCAGCATTTT; v_call: TRBV21-1; j_call: TRBJ1-5; d_call: -; clone_size: few
cdr3_aa: CASSLVTSGDNEQFF; cdr3_nt: TGTGCCAGCAGCTTAGTTACTAGCGGAGACAATGAGCAGTTCTTC; v_call: TRBV7-2; j_call: TRBJ2-1; d_call: TRBD2; clone_size: -
cdr3_aa: CASSERLAGEGRPGELFF; cdr3_nt: TGTGCCAGCAGCGAACGGCTAGCGGGAGAAGGAAGGCCCGGGGAGCTGTTTTTT; v_call: TRBV9; j_call: TRBJ2-2; d_call: TRBD2; clone_size: -
cdr3_aa: CASSVEYSGNTIYF; cdr3_nt: TGTGCCAGCAGTGTTGAGTACTCTGGAAACACCATATATTTT; v_call: TRBV2; j_call: TRBJ1-3; d_call: -; clone_size: -
cdr3_aa: CATNPGTGVREKLFF; cdr3_nt: TGTGCCACCAACCCTGGGACAGGGGTTCGGGAAAAACTGTTTTTT; v_call: TRBV28; j_call: TRBJ1-4; d_call: TRBD1; clone_size: -
cdr3_aa: CASSQDSSGNEQFF; cdr3_nt: TGTGCCAGCAGCCAAGATTCCAGCGGCAATGAGCAGTTCTTC; v_call: TRBV4-2; j_call: TRBJ2-1; d_call: -; clone_size: -
cdr3_aa: CASSPNDRANEKLFF; cdr3_nt: TGCGCCAGCAGCCCAAATGACAGAGCTAATGAAAAACTGTTTTTT; v_call: TRBV5-1; j_call: TRBJ1-4; d_call: -; clone_size: -
cdr3_aa: CASSLDSWSTDTQYF; cdr3_nt: TGCGCCAGCAGCTTGGACTCCTGGAGCACAGATACGCAGTATTTT; v_call: TRBV5-1; j_call: TRBJ2-3; d_call: -; clone_size: -
cdr3_aa: CASSLFVGAGYTF; cdr3_nt: TGTGCCAGCAGCTTGTTCGTGGGAGCGGGCTACACCTTC; v_call: TRBV5-4; j_call: TRBJ1-2; d_call: -; clone_size: -
cdr3_aa: CASSPQGVYSGNTIYF; cdr3_nt: TGTGCCAGCAGCCCCCAGGGGGTCTACTCTGGAAACACCATATATTTT; v_call: TRBV5-4; j_call: TRBJ1-3; d_call: TRBD1; clone_size: -